Sequencing of this T cell receptor beta chain was carried out in a study of CD8+CD57+ T cells in acquired aplastic anemia. General study findings and limits: Patients versus controls showed no significant CD8+ Simpson's diversity difference.

As regards this clonotype: The antigen remains undetermined.

Profiling of TCR beta VDJ combinations and CDR3 sequences used genomic DNA as template. TCRdb reanalysed the reads using MiXCR and keeps one entry per CDR3 protein. The sample has under 200,000 distinct CDR3 sequences; about 64% are singletons. With 6 bases removed from V and 4 bases from J, the gap between germline ends came to 16 bases. Germline V gene lookup returns CDR1 SGHAT and CDR2 FQNNGV. The CDR3 runs to 14 residues. Source material: sorted CD4+, CD8+, or CD8+CD57+ T cells (not recorded which) from PBMCs. The receptor comes from a human donor with severe aplastic anemia or a healthy control (not recorded which). The chain joins TRBV11-2 to TRBJ2-7; D may be TRBD2 (6 bases). The CDR3 loop is CASRPLRGRYEQYF. CDR3 nucleotide sequence: TGTGCCAGCAGACCTCTGCGGGGTAGGTACGAGCAGTACTTC.